This TCR beta chain was sequenced in a study of blood T cell repertoires in COVID-19. For the study at large: Material from acute and convalescent COVID-19 was sourced from the United States, Italy and Spain. Sample material is recorded as cDNA or gDNA derived from T cells, B-cell-depleted T cells, or PBMCs.

Source study methods: Scientists estimated how many nucleated cells there were by amplifying reference gene primers. Using immunoSEQ multiplex PCR, the repertoire was profiled, and TCRdb retains in-frame clones only, with some absent. V and J calls plus clone size are reproduced from that table; the DNA served to infer D and trimming. The sample has about 230,000 clones, around 83% seen once. Germline V gives CDR1 ENHRY, CDR2 SYGVKD. The V segment lost 10 bases and the J segment 2 bases; nucleotides outside the gene matches: 7. The CDR3 is 13 amino acids. Input material: peripheral blood. The V and J genes are TRBV10-3 and TRBJ2-7, with 8 bases that match TRBD1. The TCR was taken from a woman between 50 and 59 years old with acute or convalescent COVID-19. This chain's CDR3 is CASGSGGTYEQYF. The CDR3 coding sequence is TGTGCCAGTGGGTCAGGGGGCACCTACGAGCAGTACTTC.